A selection of T cell receptor beta chains follows, all from one sample in a study of blood T cell repertoires in COVID-19. Sequencing was performed with immunoSEQ multiplex PCR; in TCRdb, only in-frame clones are kept and a portion is missing. The profile shows under 40,000 clones, about 87% of them singletons. Input material: peripheral blood. The receptors originated from a man between 50 and 59 years old with active or convalescent COVID-19. CDR3s include the opening cysteine and the closing phenylalanine or tryptophan. A D gene is named only where the DNA matches it firmly. Size tells how often a clone was seen (once, few, many) or the class of an expanded clone, and some rows leave it out.

-,-,TRBV2,TRBJ1-2,CASSEPGWGYTF,TGTGCCAGCAGTGAACCGGGATGGGGCTACACCTTC
-,TRBD1,TRBV29-1,TRBJ2-2,CSATGGANTGELFF,TGCAGCGCTACAGGGGGCGCGAACACCGGGGAGCTGTTTTTT
-,TRBD1,TRBV9,TRBJ1-3,CASSPTDRVAGNTIYF,TGTGCCAGCAGCCCTACCGACAGGGTCGCTGGAAACACCATATATTTT
-,-,TRBV2,TRBJ1-6,CASSEGSYNSPLHF,TGTGCCAGCAGTGAGGGCAGTTATAATTCACCCCTCCACTTT
-,-,TRBV5-8,TRBJ1-1,CASRSGGAGVEAFF,TGTGCCAGCAGATCAGGCGGGGCGGGGGTTGAAGCTTTCTTT
-,TRBD1,TRBV29-1,TRBJ2-1,CSVVPRRDRTFF,TGCAGCGTTGTTCCCCGCCGGGACAGGACGTTCTTC
-,-,TRBV6-5,TRBJ1-5,CASTTGLRQPQHF,TGTGCCAGCACAACAGGGCTGCGGCAGCCCCAGCATTTT
-,-,TRBV6-5,TRBJ1-5,CASSTGHPLPQHF,TGTGCCAGCAGTACGGGACATCCGTTGCCCCAGCATTTT
-,TRBD1,TRBV3-1/TRBV3-2,TRBJ1-4,CASSTPGQSEKLFF,TGTGCCAGCAGCACGCCGGGACAGTCTGAAAAACTGTTTTTT
-,TRBD1,TRBV18,TRBJ2-6,CASSPRGQGSSGANVLTF,TGTGCCAGCTCACCCAGAGGACAGGGAAGCTCTGGGGCCAACGTCCTGACTTTC
-,-,TRBV5-1,TRBJ1-1,CASRAEGHSTEAFF,TGCGCCAGCAGAGCGGAAGGGCATTCCACTGAAGCTTTCTTT
-,TRBD2,TRBV9,TRBJ2-1,CASSGSSGGFFDNEQFF,TGTGCCAGCAGCGGGTCTAGCGGGGGGTTCTTCGACAATGAGCAGTTCTTC
-,-,TRBV29-1,TRBJ2-2,CSVGQGWVGELFF,TGCAGCGTGGGGCAGGGCTGGGTCGGGGAGCTGTTTTTT
-,-,TRBV5-1,TRBJ2-1,CASSLAGTYNEQFF,TGCGCCAGCAGCTTGGCGGGAACCTACAATGAGCAGTTCTTC
-,-,TRBV7-8,TRBJ1-1,CASSSRARGGPEAFF,TGTGCCAGCAGCTCCAGGGCGAGGGGGGGCCCTGAAGCTTTCTTT
once,-,TRBV27,TRBJ2-3,CASSPQYTDTQYF,TGTGCCAGCAGTCCACAATATACAGATACGCAGTATTTT
medium-sized,-,TRBV30,TRBJ2-7,CAWTFDSGSYEQYF,TGTGCCTGGACCTTCGACTCGGGTAGCTACGAGCAGTACTTC
once,-,TRBV5-4,TRBJ2-3,CASSLRGTDTQYF,TGTGCCAGCAGCTTAAGGGGGACAGATACGCAGTATTTT
-,TRBD1,TRBV6-5,TRBJ2-3,CASSSFRDRGLVTQYF,TGTGCCAGCAGTTCCTTCCGGGACAGGGGACTCGTTACGCAGTATTTT
-,-,TRBV18,TRBJ2-1,CASSPAGRYNEQFF,TGTGCCAGCTCACCGGCGGGAAGGTACAATGAGCAGTTCTTC
few,TRBD2,TRBV30,TRBJ2-7,CAWSRTGGYEQYF,TGTGCCTGGAGTCGCACGGGAGGATACGAGCAGTACTTC
few,-,TRBV6-5,TRBJ2-7,CASTEVAYEQYF,TGTGCCAGCACCGAGGTAGCCTACGAGCAGTACTTC
-,-,TRBV7-2,TRBJ2-1,CASSLTGISYNEQFF,TGTGCCAGCAGCTTAACGGGAATCTCCTACAATGAGCAGTTCTTC
-,-,TRBV5-6,TRBJ1-1,CASSLDPLNTEAFF,TGTGCCAGCAGCTTGGATCCCTTGAACACTGAAGCTTTCTTT
-,-,TRBV12-3/TRBV12-4,TRBJ1-2,CASRLNGGGYTF,TGTGCCAGCAGACTCAACGGGGGTGGCTACACCTTC
-,TRBD1,TRBV6-6,TRBJ2-2,CASTLDRVTGELFF,TGTGCCAGCACCTTGGACAGGGTCACCGGGGAGCTGTTTTTT
-,-,TRBV3-1/TRBV3-2,TRBJ1-2,CASSQGGPLNYGYTF,TGTGCCAGCAGCCAAGGGGGCCCCCTTAACTATGGCTACACCTTC
-,TRBD2,TRBV19,TRBJ2-3,CASSTRAGADTQYF,TGTGCCAGTAGTACCCGCGCGGGGGCAGATACGCAGTATTTT
-,-,TRBV7-9,TRBJ1-1,CASSLGREAFF,TGTGCCAGCAGCTTGGGCCGAGAAGCTTTCTTT
-,-,TRBV7-9,TRBJ1-6,CASSQTGRDNNSPLHF,TGTGCCAGCAGCCAGACCGGGAGGGATAATAATTCACCCCTCCACTTT
-,TRBD1,TRBV7-3,TRBJ1-6,CASSEPGQGGSPLHF,TGTGCCAGCAGCGAGCCGGGACAGGGAGGTTCACCCCTCCACTTT
once,TRBD1,TRBV5-6,TRBJ1-2,CASSLTRDRVVNYGYTF,TGTGCCAGCAGCCTAACCCGGGACAGGGTCGTTAACTATGGCTACACCTTC
-,TRBD1,TRBV19,TRBJ1-6,CASTQDREGSPLHF,TGTGCCAGTACTCAGGACAGGGAAGGTTCACCCCTCCACTTT
-,-,TRBV18,TRBJ1-5,CASSPEPSGNQPQHF,TGTGCCAGCTCACCAGAACCCAGTGGCAATCAGCCCCAGCATTTT
once,TRBD1,TRBV6-5,TRBJ1-6,CASSYSGTDNSPLHF,TGTGCCAGCAGTTACTCGGGGACAGATAATTCACCCCTCCACTTT
-,-,TRBV4-1,TRBJ2-7,CASSHPGSYEQYF,TGCGCCAGCAGCCATCCGGGCTCCTACGAGCAGTACTTC
few,-,TRBV28,TRBJ1-1,CASSLTGWSTEAFF,TGTGCCAGCAGTTTAACAGGGTGGAGCACTGAAGCTTTCTTT
-,-,TRBV11-3,TRBJ2-5,CASSLGPQETQYF,TGTGCCAGCAGCTTAGGGCCTCAAGAGACCCAGTACTTC
-,-,TRBV29-1,TRBJ2-6,CSISSGANVLTF,TGCAGCATCTCGAGCGGGGCCAACGTCCTGACTTTC
-,TRBD2,TRBV28,TRBJ2-7,CASSKLPGLATSSYEQYF,TGTGCCAGCAGCAAACTCCCGGGACTAGCGACCAGCTCCTACGAGCAGTACTTC
-,-,TRBV6-2/TRBV6-3,TRBJ1-1,CASSYRGHPGTEAFF,TGTGCCAGCAGTTATCGGGGACACCCGGGGACTGAAGCTTTCTTT
once,-,TRBV7-9,TRBJ1-6,CATQAGFSPSSPLHF,TGTGCCACCCAGGCAGGGTTTAGCCCTAGTTCACCCCTCCACTTT
-,-,TRBV5-1,TRBJ1-6,CASSLEMENSPLHF,TGCGCCAGCAGCTTGGAAATGGAGAATTCACCCCTCCACTTT
-,-,TRBV11-2,TRBJ1-1,CASSLAKGLSTEAFF,TGTGCCAGCAGCTTAGCAAAGGGGTTGAGCACTGAAGCTTTCTTT
-,TRBD2,TRBV7-8,TRBJ2-2,CASSPRLAQNTGELFF,TGTGCCAGCAGCCCCCGACTAGCCCAGAACACCGGGGAGCTGTTTTTT
-,-,TRBV11-2,TRBJ2-5,CATSYQETQYF,TGTGCCACCTCGTACCAAGAGACCCAGTACTTC
-,TRBD2,TRBV5-1,TRBJ2-1,CASSLVVAGGNEQFF,TGCGCCAGCAGCTTGGTGGTAGCGGGGGGAAATGAGCAGTTCTTC
-,-,TRBV15,TRBJ1-4,CATSSRQNEKLFF,TGTGCCACCAGCAGTAGACAGAATGAAAAACTGTTTTTT
once,-,TRBV7-8,TRBJ2-5,CASSSLNRKSQYF,TGTGCCAGCAGCTCGCTAAACAGGAAGTCCCAGTACTTC
few,-,TRBV3-1/TRBV3-2,TRBJ1-3,CASSQEPRGGNTIYF,TGTGCCAGCAGCCAAGAGCCGCGGGGGGGAAACACCATATATTTT
-,-,TRBV24-1,TRBJ1-5,CATSDAARGNQPQHF,TGTGCCACCAGTGATGCCGCGCGGGGCAATCAGCCCCAGCATTTT